This T cell receptor beta chain was recorded in a study of shared clonotypes between healthy human individuals. CD4+ cells were split into CD45RA+ naive and CD45RA-negative memory subsets. Whole-study results and caveats: Relative to clonotypes present in all four donors, those not shared had lower generation probabilities. Limited genetic and exposure-history diversity came from having few donors. Estimated clonotype richness was generally higher in naive than memory subsets.

In regard to this clone: What it binds is unknown.

Here immunoSEQ multiplex PCR was the method, and the copy in TCRdb shows in-frame clones only, minus some. In the table there are about 2.4 million clones, 90% to 95% of which are singletons. There are 15 residues in the CDR3. Germline lookup yields CDR1 SGHDN and CDR2 FVKESK. The V gene lost 1 base and the J gene lost 0 bases, with 8 bases spanning the gap. This TCR was recovered from a man aged 18 to 30 in good health. Some clones in this sample may be carry-over from other donors' samples. The sequencing input was naive CD4+ T cells from PBMCs. Regarding subset: CD45RA+ positively selected. The genes are TRBV14 and TRBJ2-3; no reliable D call. This CDR3 is CASSQVAGSTDTQYF. As DNA, the CDR3 is TGTGCCAGCAGCCAAGTAGCCGGGAGCACAGATACGCAGTATTTT.